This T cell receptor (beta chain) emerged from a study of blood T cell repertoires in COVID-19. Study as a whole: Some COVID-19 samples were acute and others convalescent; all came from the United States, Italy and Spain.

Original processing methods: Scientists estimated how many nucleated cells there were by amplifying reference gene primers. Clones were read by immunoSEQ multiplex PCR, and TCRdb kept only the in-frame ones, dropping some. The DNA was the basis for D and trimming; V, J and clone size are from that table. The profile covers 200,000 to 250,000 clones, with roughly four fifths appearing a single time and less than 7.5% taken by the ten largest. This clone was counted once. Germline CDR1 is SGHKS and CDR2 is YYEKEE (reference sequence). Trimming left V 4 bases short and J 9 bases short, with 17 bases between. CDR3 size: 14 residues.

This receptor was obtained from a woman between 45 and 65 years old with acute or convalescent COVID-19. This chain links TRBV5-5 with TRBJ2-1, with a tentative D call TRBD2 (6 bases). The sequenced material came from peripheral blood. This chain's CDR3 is CASSLRDFPIEQFF. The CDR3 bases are TGTGCCAGCAGCCTCAGGGACTTCCCAATTGAGCAGTTCTTC.